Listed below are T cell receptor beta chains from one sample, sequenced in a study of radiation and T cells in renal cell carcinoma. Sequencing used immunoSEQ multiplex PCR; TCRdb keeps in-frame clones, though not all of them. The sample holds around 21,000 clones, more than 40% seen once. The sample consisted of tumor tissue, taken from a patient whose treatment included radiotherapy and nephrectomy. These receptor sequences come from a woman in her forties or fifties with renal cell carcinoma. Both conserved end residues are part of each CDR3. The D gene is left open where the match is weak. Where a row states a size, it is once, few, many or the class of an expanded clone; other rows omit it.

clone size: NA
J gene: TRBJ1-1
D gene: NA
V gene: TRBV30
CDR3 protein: CAWSVIRATFRRNTEAFF
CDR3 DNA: TGTGCCTGGAGTGTGATCCGGGCGACATTTCGCAGGAACACTGAAGCTTTCTTT

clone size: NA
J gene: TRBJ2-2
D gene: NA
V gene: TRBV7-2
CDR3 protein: CASSLRVLPGELFF
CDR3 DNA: TGTGCCAGCAGCTTGCGGGTCCTACCCGGGGAGCTGTTTTTT

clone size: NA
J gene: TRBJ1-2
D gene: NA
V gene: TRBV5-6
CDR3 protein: CASDSDSRFGYTF
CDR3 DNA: TGTGCCAGCGACTCGGACAGCCGGTTTGGCTACACCTTC

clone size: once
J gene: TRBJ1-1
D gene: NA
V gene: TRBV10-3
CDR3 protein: CAISVGGYEAFF
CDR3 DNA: TGTGCCATCAGTGTTGGAGGTTATGAAGCTTTCTTT

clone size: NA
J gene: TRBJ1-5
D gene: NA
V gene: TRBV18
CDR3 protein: CASSPTENEPKPQHF
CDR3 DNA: TGTGCCAGCTCACCGACAGAAAACGAACCGAAGCCCCAGCATTTT

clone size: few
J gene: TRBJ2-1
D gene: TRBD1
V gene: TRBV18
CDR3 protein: CASSPDPDRNEQFF
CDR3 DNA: TGTGCCAGCTCACCCGACCCGGACAGGAATGAGCAGTTCTTC

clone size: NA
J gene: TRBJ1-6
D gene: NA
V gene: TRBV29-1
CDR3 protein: CSVARDYNSPLHF
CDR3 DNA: TGCAGCGTTGCCAGGGACTATAATTCACCCCTCCACTTT

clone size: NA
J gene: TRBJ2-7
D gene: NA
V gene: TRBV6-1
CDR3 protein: CASSEYSAGPVEEQYF
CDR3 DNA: TGTGCCAGCAGTGAGTATAGTGCGGGCCCGGTGGAGGAGCAGTACTTC

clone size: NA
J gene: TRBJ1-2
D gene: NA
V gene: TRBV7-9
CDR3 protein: CASSFTGRGAGGYTF
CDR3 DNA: TGTGCCAGCAGCTTCACCGGACGGGGGGCAGGTGGCTACACCTTC

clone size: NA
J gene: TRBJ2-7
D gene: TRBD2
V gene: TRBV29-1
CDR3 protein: CSVVGGGAYEQYF
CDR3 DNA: TGCAGCGTTGTTGGCGGGGGGGCCTACGAGCAGTACTTC

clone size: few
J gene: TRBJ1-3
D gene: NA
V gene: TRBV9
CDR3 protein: CASGVDLSGNTIYF
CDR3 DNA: TGTGCCAGCGGGGTGGACCTCTCTGGAAACACCATATATTTT

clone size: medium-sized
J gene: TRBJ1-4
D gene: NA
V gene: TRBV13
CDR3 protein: CASSLGANRVEKLFF
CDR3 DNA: TGTGCCAGCAGTTTAGGGGCCAACAGGGTTGAAAAACTGTTTTTT

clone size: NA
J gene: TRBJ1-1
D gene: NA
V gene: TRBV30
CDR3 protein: CASTGIKRTEAFF
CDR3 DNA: TGTGCCTCTACCGGGATAAAGAGAACTGAAGCTTTCTTT

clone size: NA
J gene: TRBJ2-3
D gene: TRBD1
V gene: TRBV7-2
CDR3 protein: CASSPGTATDTQYF
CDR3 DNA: TGTGCCAGCAGCCCAGGGACAGCCACAGATACGCAGTATTTT

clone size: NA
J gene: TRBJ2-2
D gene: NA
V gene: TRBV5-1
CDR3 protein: CASSPDLGGTGELFF
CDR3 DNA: TGCGCCAGCAGCCCGGACCTCGGTGGCACCGGGGAGCTGTTTTTT

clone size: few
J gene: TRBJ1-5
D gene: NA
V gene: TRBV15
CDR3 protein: CATSSQYSNQPQHF
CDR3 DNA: TGTGCCACCAGCAGCCAGTATAGCAATCAGCCCCAGCATTTT

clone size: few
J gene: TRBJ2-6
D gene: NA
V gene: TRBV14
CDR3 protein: CASSSHLISGANVLTF
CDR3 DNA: TGTGCCAGCAGCTCTCACCTCATCTCTGGGGCCAACGTCCTGACTTTC

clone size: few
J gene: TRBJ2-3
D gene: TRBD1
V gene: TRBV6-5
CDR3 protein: CASSYVGQDTDTQYF
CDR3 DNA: TGTGCCAGCAGTTACGTGGGACAGGACACAGATACGCAGTATTTT

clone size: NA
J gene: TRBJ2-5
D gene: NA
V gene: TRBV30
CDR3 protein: CAWSVVADQETQYF
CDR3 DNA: TGTGCCTGGAGTGTTGTGGCGGACCAAGAGACCCAGTACTTC

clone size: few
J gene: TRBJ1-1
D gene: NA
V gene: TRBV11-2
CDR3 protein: CASMRTANTEAFF
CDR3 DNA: TGTGCCAGCATGAGGACCGCCAACACTGAAGCTTTCTTT

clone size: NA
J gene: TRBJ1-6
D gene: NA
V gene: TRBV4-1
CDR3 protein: CASSQETDFNSPLHF
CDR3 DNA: TGCGCCAGCAGCCAAGAGACCGACTTTAATTCACCCCTCCACTTT

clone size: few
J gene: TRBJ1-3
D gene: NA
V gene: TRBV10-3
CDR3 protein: CAISRTGHQSGNTIYF
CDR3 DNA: TGTGCCATCAGCCGCACGGGACACCAGTCTGGAAACACCATATATTTT

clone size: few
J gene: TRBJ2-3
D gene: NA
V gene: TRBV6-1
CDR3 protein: CASTKGGPGTDTQYF
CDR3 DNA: TGTGCCAGCACCAAGGGCGGGCCAGGCACAGATACGCAGTATTTT

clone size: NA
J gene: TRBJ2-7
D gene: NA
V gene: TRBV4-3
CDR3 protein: CASSQISGTHEQYF
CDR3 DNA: TGCGCCAGCAGCCAAATATCAGGGACTCACGAGCAGTACTTC

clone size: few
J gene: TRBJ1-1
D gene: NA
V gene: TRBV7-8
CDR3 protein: CASSSSTGDPRLVNTEAFF
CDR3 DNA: TGTGCCAGCAGCTCAAGCACCGGGGACCCCCGATTAGTGAACACTGAAGCTTTCTTT

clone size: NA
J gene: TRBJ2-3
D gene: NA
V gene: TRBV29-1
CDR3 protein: CSGSRTTDTQYF
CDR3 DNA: TGCAGCGGGAGCCGGACCACAGATACGCAGTATTTT

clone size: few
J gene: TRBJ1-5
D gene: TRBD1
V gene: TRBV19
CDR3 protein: CASSSGQGGNQPQHF
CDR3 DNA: TGTGCCAGTAGTTCAGGACAGGGAGGCAATCAGCCCCAGCATTTT

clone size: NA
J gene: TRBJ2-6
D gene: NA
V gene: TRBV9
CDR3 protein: CASSVGDGGATGANVLTF
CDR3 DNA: TGTGCCAGCAGCGTAGGAGATGGGGGGGCCACTGGGGCCAACGTCCTGACTTTC

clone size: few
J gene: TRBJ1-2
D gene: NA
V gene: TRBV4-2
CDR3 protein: CASSQRDQGYGYTF
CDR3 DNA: TGTGCCAGCAGCCAAAGGGATCAGGGCTATGGCTACACCTTC

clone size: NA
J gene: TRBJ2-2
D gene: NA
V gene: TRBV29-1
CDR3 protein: CSVEPGSGTGELFF
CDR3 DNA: TGCAGCGTTGAACCGGGATCGGGCACCGGGGAGCTGTTTTTT

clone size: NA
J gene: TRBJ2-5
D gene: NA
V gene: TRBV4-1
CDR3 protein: CASSLQGTSQETQYF
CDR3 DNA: TGCGCCAGCAGCCTACAGGGGACTAGCCAAGAGACCCAGTACTTC

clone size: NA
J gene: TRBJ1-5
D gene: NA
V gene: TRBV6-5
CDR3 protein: CASSRRANQPQHF
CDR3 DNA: TGTGCCAGCAGTCGACGTGCCAATCAGCCCCAGCATTTT

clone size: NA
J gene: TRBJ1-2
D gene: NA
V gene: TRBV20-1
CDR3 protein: CSAETGYGYTF
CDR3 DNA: TGCAGTGCCGAAACAGGTTATGGCTACACCTTC

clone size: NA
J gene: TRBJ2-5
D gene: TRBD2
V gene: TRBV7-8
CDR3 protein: CASSGRLAGGPETQYF
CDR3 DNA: TGTGCCAGCAGCGGACGACTAGCGGGGGGGCCGGAGACCCAGTACTTC

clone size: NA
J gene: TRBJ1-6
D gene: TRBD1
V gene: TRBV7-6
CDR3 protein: CASSSGQGWSPLHF
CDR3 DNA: TGTGCCAGCAGCTCTGGACAGGGGTGGTCACCCCTCCACTTT

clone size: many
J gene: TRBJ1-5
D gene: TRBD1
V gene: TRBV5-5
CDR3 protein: CASSFGQGRIQPQHF
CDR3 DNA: TGTGCCAGCAGCTTCGGACAGGGTAGGATTCAGCCCCAGCATTTT

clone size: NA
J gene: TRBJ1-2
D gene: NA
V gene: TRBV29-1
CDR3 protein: CSVGQGSNYGYTF
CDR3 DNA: TGCAGCGTTGGTCAGGGATCGAACTATGGCTACACCTTC

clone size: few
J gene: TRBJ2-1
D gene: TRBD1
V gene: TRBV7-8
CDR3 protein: CASSLVLTGMNEQFF
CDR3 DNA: TGTGCCAGCAGCTTAGTCCTGACAGGGATGAATGAGCAGTTCTTC

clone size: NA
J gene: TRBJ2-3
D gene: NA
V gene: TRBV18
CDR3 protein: CASSPWDTQYF
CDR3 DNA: TGTGCCAGCTCACCATGGGATACGCAGTATTTT

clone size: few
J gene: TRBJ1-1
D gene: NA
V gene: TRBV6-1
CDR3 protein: CGVRTENTEAFF
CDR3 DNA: TGTGGTGTCAGGACGGAGAACACTGAAGCTTTCTTT

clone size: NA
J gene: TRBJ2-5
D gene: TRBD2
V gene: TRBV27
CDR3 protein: CASSSGTSGGAGETQYF
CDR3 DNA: TGTGCCAGCAGTTCTGGGACTAGCGGGGGGGCCGGGGAGACCCAGTACTTC

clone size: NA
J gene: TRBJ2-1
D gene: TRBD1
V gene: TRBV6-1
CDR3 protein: CASRAGTGGNNEQFF
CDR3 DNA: TGTGCCAGCAGAGCCGGGACAGGGGGTAACAATGAGCAGTTCTTC

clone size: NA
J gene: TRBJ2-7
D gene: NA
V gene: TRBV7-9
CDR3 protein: CASSPWEGANIVPDF
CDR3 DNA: TGTGCCAGCAGCCCCTGGGAGGGGGCGAATATAGTCCCGGACTTC

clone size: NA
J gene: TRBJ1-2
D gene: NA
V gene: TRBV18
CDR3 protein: CASSPGTSNYGYTF
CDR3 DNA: TGTGCCAGCTCACCAGGAACCTCAAACTATGGCTACACCTTC

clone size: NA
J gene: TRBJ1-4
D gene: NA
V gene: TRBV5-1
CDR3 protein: CASSQTDPLEKLFF
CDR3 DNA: TGCGCCAGCAGCCAGACCGACCCGCTTGAAAAACTGTTTTTT

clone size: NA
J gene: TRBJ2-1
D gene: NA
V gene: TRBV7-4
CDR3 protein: CASSLPCIRTPQNHNEQFF
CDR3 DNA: TGTGCCAGCAGCTTACCTTGTATTAGGACCCCCCAAAACCACAATGAGCAGTTCTTC

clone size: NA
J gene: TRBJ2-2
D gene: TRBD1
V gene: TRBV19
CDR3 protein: CASRDRGSGELFF
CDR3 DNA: TGTGCCAGTCGGGACAGGGGTAGCGGGGAGCTGTTTTTT

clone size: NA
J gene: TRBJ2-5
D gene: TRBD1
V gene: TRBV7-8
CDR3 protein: CASSLMGGQGETQYF
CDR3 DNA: TGTGCCAGCAGCTTAATGGGCGGACAGGGCGAGACCCAGTACTTC

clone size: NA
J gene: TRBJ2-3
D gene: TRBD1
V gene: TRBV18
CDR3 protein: CASSREGTEGADTQYF
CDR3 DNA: TGTGCCAGCTCAAGAGAGGGGACAGAAGGAGCAGATACGCAGTATTTT

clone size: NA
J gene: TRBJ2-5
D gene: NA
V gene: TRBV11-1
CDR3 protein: CASSPRGGFQETQYF
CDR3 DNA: TGTGCCAGCAGCCCAAGGGGGGGGTTCCAAGAGACCCAGTACTTC

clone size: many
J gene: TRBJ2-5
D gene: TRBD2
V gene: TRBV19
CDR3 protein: CASSIDVGRGRTQYF
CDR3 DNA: TGTGCCAGTAGTATCGATGTGGGTCGCGGGAGGACCCAGTACTTC

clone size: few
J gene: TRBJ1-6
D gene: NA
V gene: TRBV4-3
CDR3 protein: CASSQSTGGLGSPLHF
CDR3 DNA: TGCGCCAGCAGCCAATCCACGGGGGGGCTTGGTTCACCCCTCCACTTT

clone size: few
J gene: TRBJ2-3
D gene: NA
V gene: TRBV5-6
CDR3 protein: CASSLGWADTQYF
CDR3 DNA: TGTGCCAGCAGCTTGGGTTGGGCAGATACGCAGTATTTT

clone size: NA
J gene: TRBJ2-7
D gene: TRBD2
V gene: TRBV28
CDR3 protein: CASSSGGLLEQYF
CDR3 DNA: TGTGCCAGCAGTAGCGGGGGGTTGCTCGAGCAGTACTTC

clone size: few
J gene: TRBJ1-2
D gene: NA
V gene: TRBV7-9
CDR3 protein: CASSPWGNYGYTF
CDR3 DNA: TGTGCCAGCAGCCCATGGGGGAACTATGGCTACACCTTC

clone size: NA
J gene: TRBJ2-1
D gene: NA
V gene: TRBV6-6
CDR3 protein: CASSFLSRGYEQFF
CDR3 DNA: TGTGCCAGCAGTTTTTTGTCCAGGGGCTATGAGCAGTTCTTC

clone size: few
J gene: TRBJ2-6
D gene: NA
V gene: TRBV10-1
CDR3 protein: CASSESGANVLTF
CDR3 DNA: TGCGCCAGCAGTGAGTCGGGGGCCAACGTCCTGACTTTC

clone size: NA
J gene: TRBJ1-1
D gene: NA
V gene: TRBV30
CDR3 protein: CAWSSGNTEAFF
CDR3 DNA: TGTGCCTGGAGCAGTGGGAACACTGAAGCTTTCTTT

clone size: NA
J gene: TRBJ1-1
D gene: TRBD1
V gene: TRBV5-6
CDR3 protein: CASSLQGAQYTEAFF
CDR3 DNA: TGTGCCAGCAGCTTACAGGGGGCGCAGTACACTGAAGCTTTCTTT

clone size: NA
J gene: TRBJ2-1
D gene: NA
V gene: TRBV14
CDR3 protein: CASSQDTGANNEQFF
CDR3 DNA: TGTGCCAGCAGCCAAGATACGGGGGCGAACAATGAGCAGTTCTTC